A single T cell receptor beta chain is shown here with its context. Its recognized antigen is unknown. No base quality information exists; no much larger clone differs at one position. High-throughput TCR beta sequencing profiled peripheral blood CD8+ and CD4+ T cells from healthy donors, Susac syndrome patients and multiple sclerosis patients. Susac syndrome patients met recently defined diagnostic criteria for definite or probable disease. CD8+ TEMRA cells were enriched by FACS, while bulk CD8+ and CD4+ T cells were purified by magnetic negative isolation. Blood was drawn into EDTA tubes, processed within 24 hours, and PBMCs were isolated by density gradient centrifugation. PBMCs intended for TCR sequencing were cryopreserved in liquid nitrogen and were subsequently thawed in a 37 degrees C water bath. The sorted or isolated CD4+, CD8+ and CD8+ TEMRA cells reached a purity of at least 90%. This sample is drawn from a study of CD8 T cells in Susac syndrome (dated by TCRdb to about 2019). Notes on the research overall: Among the sequenced Susac syndrome patients, five or six had clinically active disease and under ten were in clinical remission. At blood withdrawal, Susac syndrome patients were therapy-naive, treated with corticosteroids (with IVIg additionally given to some), or treated with IVIg alone. Repertoire sequencing was used to test whether CD8+ T cell activation and differentiation in Susac syndrome was antigen driven. Study-wide findings and limitations: The study acknowledged that relatively few individuals were included in the TCR sequencing and HLA analysis. In the CD4+ T cell repertoire of Susac syndrome patients, clonal expansion was not detected.

Including the terminal cysteine and phenylalanine, the CDR3 comprises 15 residues. Of all the DNA, just the CDR3 is kept, 45 bases in frame from base 1. V and J are truncated by 4 bases and 0 bases respectively, leaving an intervening sequence of 11 bases. The germline V gene yields SGDLS for CDR1 and YYNGEE for CDR2. RNA was extracted using the RNeasy kit, and about 0.5 to 1 ug of the RNA was reverse transcribed with random hexamers. The immunoSEQ multiplex PCR assay, which covers 54 Vbeta and 13 Jbeta segments, was used to amplify TCR beta CDR3 regions. To correct PCR amplification bias, a synthetic template baseline was used for both primer optimization and computational correction. The study's own analysis went as follows. Reads were annotated to V, D and J genes per IMGT and analyzed with immunoSEQ Analyzer, keeping only productive sequences. Clonality was computed as one minus Shannon entropy normalized by log2 of the number of productive unique sequences. For each patient and control, public and private clones were evaluated among the 100 most prevalent clones. Clones were defined as Susac-specific if absent from the healthy and MS cohorts, from 1052 published viral clones and from other ImmuneACCESS disease sequences. TCRdb cleaned the public reads at Q25 with fastp, built clones with MiXCR and kept in-frame beta chains. Every CDR3 protein is listed once, alongside the most common genes and DNA of its rows. TCRdb's processing, not the authors' own work, is the source of the V and J calls. The sample yields approximately 180,000 distinct CDR3 sequences; over 75% were counted once. Roughly 0.087% of the sample is in the top ten clones.

The chain is made from TRBV9 and TRBJ2-1; D gene: possibly TRBD2, on 5 matching bases. What was sequenced was CD4+ T cells from PBMCs. The origin of this receptor is a human donor with Susac syndrome. The nucleotides are TGTGCCAGCAGCTCAACCGGGAACTCCTACAATGAGCAGTTCTTC. This is translated as CASSSTGNSYNEQFF. Full variable domain (CDR3 extended with the reference TRBV9 and TRBJ2-1 proteins): DSGVTQTPKHLITATGQRVTLRCSPRSGDLSVYWYQQSLDQGLQFLIQYYNGEERAKGNILERFSAQQFPDLHSELNLSSLELGDSALYFCASSSTGNSYNEQFFGPGTRLTVL.